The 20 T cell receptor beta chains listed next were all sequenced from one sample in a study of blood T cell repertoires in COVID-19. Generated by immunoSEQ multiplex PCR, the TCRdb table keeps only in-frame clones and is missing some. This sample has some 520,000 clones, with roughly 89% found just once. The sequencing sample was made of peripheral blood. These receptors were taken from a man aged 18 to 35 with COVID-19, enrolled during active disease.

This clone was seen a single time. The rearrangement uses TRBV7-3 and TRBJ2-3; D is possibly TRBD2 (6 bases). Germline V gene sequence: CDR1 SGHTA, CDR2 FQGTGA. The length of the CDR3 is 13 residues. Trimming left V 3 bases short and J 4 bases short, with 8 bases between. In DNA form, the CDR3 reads TGTGCCAGCAGCTTTGGGGACTCAGATACGCAGTATTTT. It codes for CASSFGDSDTQYF.

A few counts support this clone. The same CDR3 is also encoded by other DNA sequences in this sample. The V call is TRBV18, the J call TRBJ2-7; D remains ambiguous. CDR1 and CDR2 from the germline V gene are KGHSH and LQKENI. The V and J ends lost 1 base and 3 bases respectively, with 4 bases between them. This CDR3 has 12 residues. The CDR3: CASSPRGYEQYF. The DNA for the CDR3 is TGTGCCAGCTCACCACGCGGCTACGAGCAGTACTTC.

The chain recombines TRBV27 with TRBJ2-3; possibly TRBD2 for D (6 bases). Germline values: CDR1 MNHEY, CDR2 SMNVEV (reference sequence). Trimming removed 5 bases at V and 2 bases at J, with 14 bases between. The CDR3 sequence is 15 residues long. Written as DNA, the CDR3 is TGTGCCAGCAGTGTAGGTAGCGGAGACACAGATACGCAGTATTTT. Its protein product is CASSVGSGDTDTQYF.

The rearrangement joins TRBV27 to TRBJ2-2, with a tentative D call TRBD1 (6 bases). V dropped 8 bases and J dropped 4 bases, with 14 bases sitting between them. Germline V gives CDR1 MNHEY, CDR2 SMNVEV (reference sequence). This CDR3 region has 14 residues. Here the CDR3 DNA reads TGTGCCAGCTCAGGGGCAGGGACCACCGGGGAGCTGTTTTTT. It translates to CASSGAGTTGELFF.

In nucleotides, the CDR3 is TGTGCCAGCAGCTCTTGGGACAGGGGGGGTAACGAGCAGTACTTC. It codes for CASSSWDRGGNEQYF. The V and J genes are TRBV11-2 and TRBJ2-7; 11 nucleotides agree with TRBD1. Looked up from germline, CDR1 is SGHAT and CDR2 is FQNNGV. CDR3 length: 15 residues. The junction had 7 bases not matched to a gene; V was cut back by 4 bases and J by 5 bases.

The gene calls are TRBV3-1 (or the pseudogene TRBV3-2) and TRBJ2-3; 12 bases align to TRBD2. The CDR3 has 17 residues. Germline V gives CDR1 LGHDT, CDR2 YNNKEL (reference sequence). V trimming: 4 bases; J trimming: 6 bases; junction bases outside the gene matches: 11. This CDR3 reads CASSPRGLAGRTDTQYF. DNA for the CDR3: TGTGCCAGCAGCCCGAGAGGACTAGCGGGGCGGACGGATACGCAGTATTTT.

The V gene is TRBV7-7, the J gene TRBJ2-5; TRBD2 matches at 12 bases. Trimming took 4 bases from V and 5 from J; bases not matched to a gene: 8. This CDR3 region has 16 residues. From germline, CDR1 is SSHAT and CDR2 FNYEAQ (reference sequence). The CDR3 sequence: CASSSISSGGDETQYF. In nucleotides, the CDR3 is TGTGCCAGCAGCTCCATATCTAGCGGGGGGGATGAGACCCAGTACTTC.

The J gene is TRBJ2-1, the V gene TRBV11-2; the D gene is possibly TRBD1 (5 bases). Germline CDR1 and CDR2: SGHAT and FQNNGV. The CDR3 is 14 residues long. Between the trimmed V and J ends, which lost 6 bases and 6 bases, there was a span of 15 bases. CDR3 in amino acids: CASRGLLGTNEQFF. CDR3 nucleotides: TGTGCCAGCAGGGGGCTTCTTGGTACCAATGAGCAGTTCTTC.

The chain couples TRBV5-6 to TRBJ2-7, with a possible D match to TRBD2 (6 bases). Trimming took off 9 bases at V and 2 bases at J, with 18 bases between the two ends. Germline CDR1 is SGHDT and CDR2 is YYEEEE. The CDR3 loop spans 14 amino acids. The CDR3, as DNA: TGTGCCACCCTCCTTGGGGGGAACCCCTACGAGCAGTACTTC. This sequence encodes CATLLGGNPYEQYF.

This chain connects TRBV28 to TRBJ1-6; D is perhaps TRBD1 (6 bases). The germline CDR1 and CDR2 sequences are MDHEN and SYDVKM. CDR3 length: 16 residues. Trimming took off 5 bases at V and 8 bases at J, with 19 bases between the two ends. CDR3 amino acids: CASSPPTGGADSPLHF. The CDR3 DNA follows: TGTGCCAGCAGTCCCCCGACGGGGGGCGCGGATTCACCCCTCCACTTT.

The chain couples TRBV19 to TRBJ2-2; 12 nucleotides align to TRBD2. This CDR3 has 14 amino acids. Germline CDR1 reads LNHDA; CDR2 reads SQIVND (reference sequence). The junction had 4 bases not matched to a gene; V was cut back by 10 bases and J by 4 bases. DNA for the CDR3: TGTGCCACCCGGACTAGCGGGGCCACCGGGGAGCTGTTTTTT. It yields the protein CATRTSGATGELFF. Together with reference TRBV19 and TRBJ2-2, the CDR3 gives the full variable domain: DGGITQSPKYLFRKEGQNVTLSCEQNLNHDAMYWYRQDPGQGLRLIYYSQIVNDFQKGDIAEGYSVSREKKESFPLTVTSAQKNPTAFYLCATRTSGATGELFFGEGSRLTVL.

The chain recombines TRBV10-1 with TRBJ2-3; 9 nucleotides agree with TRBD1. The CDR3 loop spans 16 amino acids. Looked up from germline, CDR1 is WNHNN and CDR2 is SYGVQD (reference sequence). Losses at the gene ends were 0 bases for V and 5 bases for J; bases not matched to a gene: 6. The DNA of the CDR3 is TGCGCCAGCAGTGAGTCGCCGGGACAGGGTAAAGATACGCAGTATTTT. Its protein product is CASSESPGQGKDTQYF.

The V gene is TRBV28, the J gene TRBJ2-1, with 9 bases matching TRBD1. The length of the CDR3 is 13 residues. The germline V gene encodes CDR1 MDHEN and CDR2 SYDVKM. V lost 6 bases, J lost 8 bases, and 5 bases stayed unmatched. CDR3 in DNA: TGTGCCAGCAGCGACAGGGGGGTCGATGAGCAGTTCTTC. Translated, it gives CASSDRGVDEQFF.

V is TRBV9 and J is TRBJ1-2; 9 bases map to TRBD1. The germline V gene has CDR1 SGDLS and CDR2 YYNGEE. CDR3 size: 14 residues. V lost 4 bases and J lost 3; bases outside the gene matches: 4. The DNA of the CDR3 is TGTGCCAGCAGCACCCGGACAGGGGACTATGGCTACACCTTC. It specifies CASSTRTGDYGYTF.

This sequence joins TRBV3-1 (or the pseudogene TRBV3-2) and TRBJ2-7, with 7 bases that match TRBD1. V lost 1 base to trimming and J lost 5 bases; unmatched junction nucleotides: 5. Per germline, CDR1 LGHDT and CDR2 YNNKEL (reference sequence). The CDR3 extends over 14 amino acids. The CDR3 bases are TGTGCCAGCAGCCAAGGAGGGGGCCACAACGAGCAGTACTTC. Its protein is CASSQGGGHNEQYF.

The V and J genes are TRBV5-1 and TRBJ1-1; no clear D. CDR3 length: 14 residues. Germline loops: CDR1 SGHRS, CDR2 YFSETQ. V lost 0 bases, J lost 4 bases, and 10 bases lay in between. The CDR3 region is CASSLGWAGTEAFF. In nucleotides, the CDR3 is TGCGCCAGCAGCTTGGGATGGGCGGGCACTGAAGCTTTCTTT. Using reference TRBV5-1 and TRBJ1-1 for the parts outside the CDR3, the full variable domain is KAGVTQTPRYLIKTRGQQVTLSCSPISGHRSVSWYQQTPGQGLQFLFEYFSETQRNKGNFPGRFSGRQFSNSRSEMNVSTLELGDSALYLCASSLGWAGTEAFFGQGTRLTVV.

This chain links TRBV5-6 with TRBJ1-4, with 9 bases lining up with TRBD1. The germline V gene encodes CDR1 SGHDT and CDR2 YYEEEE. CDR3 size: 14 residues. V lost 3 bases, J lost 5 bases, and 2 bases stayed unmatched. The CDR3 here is CASSYGTGNEKLFF. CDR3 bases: TGTGCCAGCAGCTACGGGACAGGGAATGAAAAACTGTTTTTT.

CDR3 in amino acids: CASSPRGLAGGGTGELFF. The CDR3 DNA follows: TGTGCCAGCAGCCCTCGGGGACTAGCGGGAGGAGGAACCGGGGAGCTGTTTTTT. The chain uses TRBV3-1 (or the pseudogene TRBV3-2) and TRBJ2-2; 15 bases agree with TRBD2. With V trimmed by 4 bases and J by 5 bases, 8 bases remained unmatched. Germline assignment: CDR1 LGHDT and CDR2 YNNKEL (reference sequence). The CDR3 covers 18 residues.

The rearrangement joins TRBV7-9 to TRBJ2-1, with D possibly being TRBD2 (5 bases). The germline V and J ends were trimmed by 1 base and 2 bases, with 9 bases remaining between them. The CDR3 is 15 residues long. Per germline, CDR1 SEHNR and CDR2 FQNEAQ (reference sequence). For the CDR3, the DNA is TGTGCCAGCAGCTTAGACTCCGGGACCTACAATGAGCAGTTCTTC. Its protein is CASSLDSGTYNEQFF.

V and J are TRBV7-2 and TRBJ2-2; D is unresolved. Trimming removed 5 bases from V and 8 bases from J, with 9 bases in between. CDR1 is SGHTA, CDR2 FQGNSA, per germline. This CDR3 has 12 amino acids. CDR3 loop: CASSPIRGELFF. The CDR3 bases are TGTGCCAGCAGCCCAATTCGGGGGGAGCTGTTTTTT. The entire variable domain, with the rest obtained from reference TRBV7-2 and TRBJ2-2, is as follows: GAGVSQSPSNKVTEKGKDVELRCDPISGHTALYWYRQSLGQGLEFLIYFQGNSAPDKSGLPSDRFSAERTGGSVSTLTIQRTQQEDSAVYLCASSPIRGELFFGEGSRLTVL.